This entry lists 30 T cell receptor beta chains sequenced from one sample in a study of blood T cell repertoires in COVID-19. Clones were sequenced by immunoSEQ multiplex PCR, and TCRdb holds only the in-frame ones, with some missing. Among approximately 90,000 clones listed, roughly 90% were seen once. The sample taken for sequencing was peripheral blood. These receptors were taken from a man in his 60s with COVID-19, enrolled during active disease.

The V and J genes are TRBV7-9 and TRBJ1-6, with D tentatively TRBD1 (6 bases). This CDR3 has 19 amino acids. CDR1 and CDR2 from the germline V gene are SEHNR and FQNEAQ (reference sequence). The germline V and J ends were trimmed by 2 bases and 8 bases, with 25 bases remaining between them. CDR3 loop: CASSLYVSGVDPRDSPLHF. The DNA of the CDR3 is TGTGCCAGCAGCTTATATGTCTCAGGGGTAGACCCCCGCGATTCACCCCTCCACTTT.

The CDR3 loop reads CASSLAPGEVETQYF. As DNA, the CDR3 is TGCGCCAGCAGCTTGGCCCCGGGAGAGGTCGAGACCCAGTACTTC. V gene TRBV5-1 combines with J gene TRBJ2-5; D perhaps matches TRBD2 (6 bases). The CDR3 loop spans 15 amino acids. Trimming took off 0 bases at V and 5 bases at J, with 14 bases between the two ends. Germline CDR1 reads SGHRS; CDR2 reads YFSETQ. The full variable domain, its missing parts supplied by reference TRBV5-1 and TRBJ2-5, is KAGVTQTPRYLIKTRGQQVTLSCSPISGHRSVSWYQQTPGQGLQFLFEYFSETQRNKGNFPGRFSGRQFSNSRSEMNVSTLELGDSALYLCASSLAPGEVETQYFGPGTRLLVL.

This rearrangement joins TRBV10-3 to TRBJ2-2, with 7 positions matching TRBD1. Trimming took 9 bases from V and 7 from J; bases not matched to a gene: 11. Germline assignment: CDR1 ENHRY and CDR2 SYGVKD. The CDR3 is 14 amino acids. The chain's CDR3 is CAIDREEGVGELFF. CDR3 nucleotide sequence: TGTGCCATAGACAGGGAAGAGGGAGTCGGGGAGCTGTTTTTT.

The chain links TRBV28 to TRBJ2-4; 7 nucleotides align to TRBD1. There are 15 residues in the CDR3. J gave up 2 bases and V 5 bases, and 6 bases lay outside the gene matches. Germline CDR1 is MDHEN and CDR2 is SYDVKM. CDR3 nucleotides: TGTGCCAGCAGTCAGACAGGGAGTCCCAAAAACATTCAGTACTTC. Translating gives CASSQTGSPKNIQYF.

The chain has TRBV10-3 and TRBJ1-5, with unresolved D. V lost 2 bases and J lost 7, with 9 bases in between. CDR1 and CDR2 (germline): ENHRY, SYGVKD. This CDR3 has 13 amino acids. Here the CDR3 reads CAISEARGQPQHF. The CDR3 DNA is TGTGCCATCAGTGAGGCCAGAGGGCAGCCCCAGCATTTT.

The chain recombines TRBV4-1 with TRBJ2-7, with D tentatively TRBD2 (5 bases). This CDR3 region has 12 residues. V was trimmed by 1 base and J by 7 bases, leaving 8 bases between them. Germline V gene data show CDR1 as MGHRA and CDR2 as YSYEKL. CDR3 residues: CASSQGGAEQYF. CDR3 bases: TGCGCCAGCAGCCAAGGGGGAGCAGAGCAGTACTTC.

CDR3 nucleotides: TGTGCCAGCTCACCCGCCGGGACAGAGGTCGCTGAAGCTTTCTTT. The encoded protein is CASSPAGTEVAEAFF. The chain couples TRBV18 to TRBJ1-1, with TRBD1 identical over 7 bases. V trimming: 3 bases; J trimming: 6 bases; junction bases outside the gene matches: 10. The CDR3 is 15 amino acids. Germline values: CDR1 KGHSH, CDR2 LQKENI.

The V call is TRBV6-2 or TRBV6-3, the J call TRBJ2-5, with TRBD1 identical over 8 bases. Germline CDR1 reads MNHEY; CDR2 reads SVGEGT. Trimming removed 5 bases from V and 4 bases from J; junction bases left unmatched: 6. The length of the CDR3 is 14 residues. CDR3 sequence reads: CASSPTGDPETQYF. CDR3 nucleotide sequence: TGTGCCAGCAGTCCGACAGGGGACCCAGAGACCCAGTACTTC.

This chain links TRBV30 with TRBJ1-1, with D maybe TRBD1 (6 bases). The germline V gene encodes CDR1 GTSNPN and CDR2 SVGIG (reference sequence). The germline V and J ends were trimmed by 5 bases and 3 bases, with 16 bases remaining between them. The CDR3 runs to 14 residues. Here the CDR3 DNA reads TGTGCCTGGGTAGAACAGGGAGGGGACACTGAAGCTTTCTTT. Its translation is CAWVEQGGDTEAFF.

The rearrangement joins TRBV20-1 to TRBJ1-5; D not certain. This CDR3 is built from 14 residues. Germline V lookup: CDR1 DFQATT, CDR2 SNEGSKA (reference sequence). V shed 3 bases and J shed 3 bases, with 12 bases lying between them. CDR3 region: CSASAEFINQPQHF. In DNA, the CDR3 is TGCAGTGCTAGTGCGGAGTTCATCAATCAGCCCCAGCATTTT.

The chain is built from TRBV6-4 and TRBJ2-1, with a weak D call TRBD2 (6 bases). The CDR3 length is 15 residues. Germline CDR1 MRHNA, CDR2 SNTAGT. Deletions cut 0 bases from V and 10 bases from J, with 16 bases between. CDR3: CASSDSGLPAGEQFF. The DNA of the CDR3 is TGTGCCAGCAGTGACTCGGGACTGCCGGCTGGGGAGCAGTTCTTC.

CDR3 nucleotides: TGTGCCAGCAGCCACATAACAGGGGTCGGAAACACCATATATTTT. Translating gives CASSHITGVGNTIYF. This rearrangement joins TRBV5-6 to TRBJ1-3, with TRBD1 matching 7 bases. Losses at the gene ends were 4 bases for V and 4 bases for J; bases not matched to a gene: 8. Germline values: CDR1 SGHDT, CDR2 YYEEEE. The CDR3 is made up of 15 amino acids.

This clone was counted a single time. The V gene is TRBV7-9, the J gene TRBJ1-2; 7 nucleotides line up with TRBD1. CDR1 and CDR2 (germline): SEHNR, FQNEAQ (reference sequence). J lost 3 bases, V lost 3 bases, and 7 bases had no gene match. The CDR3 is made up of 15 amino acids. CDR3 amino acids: CASSFVGDSYYGYTF. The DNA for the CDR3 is TGTGCCAGCAGCTTTGTAGGGGACAGCTACTATGGCTACACCTTC.

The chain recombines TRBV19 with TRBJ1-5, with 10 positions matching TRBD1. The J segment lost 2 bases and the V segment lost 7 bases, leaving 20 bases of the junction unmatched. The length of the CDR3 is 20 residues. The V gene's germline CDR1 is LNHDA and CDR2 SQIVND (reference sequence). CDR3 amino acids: CASKTRIRDRGFGGNQPQHF. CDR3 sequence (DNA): TGTGCCAGTAAGACAAGAATCCGGGACAGGGGTTTCGGGGGCAATCAGCCCCAGCATTTT. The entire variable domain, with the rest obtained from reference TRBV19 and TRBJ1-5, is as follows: DGGITQSPKYLFRKEGQNVTLSCEQNLNHDAMYWYRQDPGQGLRLIYYSQIVNDFQKGDIAEGYSVSREKKESFPLTVTSAQKNPTAFYLCASKTRIRDRGFGGNQPQHFGDGTRLSIL.

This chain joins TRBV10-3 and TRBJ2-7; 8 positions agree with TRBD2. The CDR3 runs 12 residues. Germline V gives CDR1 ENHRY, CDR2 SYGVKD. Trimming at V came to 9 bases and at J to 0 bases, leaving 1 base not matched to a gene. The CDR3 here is CAIAGGSYEQYF. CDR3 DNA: TGTGCCATTGCGGGGGGCTCCTACGAGCAGTACTTC.

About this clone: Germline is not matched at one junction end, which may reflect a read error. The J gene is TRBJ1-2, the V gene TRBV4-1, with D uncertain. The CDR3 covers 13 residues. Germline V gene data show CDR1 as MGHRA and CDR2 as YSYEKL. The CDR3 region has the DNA TGCGCCAGCAGCCAAGAGGCGACTCCTGGCCCCAGATTC. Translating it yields CASSQEATPGPRF.

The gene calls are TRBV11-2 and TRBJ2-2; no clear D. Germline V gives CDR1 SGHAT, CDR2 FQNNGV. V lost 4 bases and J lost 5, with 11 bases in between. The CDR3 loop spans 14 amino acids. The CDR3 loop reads CASSSLSRTGELFF. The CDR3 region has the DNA TGTGCCAGCAGCTCGCTTAGTCGGACCGGGGAGCTGTTTTTT.

CDR3 loop: CASSFSGETQYF. The CDR3 coding sequence is TGTGCCAGCAGCTTTTCCGGTGAGACCCAGTACTTC. J is TRBJ2-5 and V is TRBV5-6; D is unclear. CDR1 is SGHDT and CDR2 is YYEEEE in the germline V gene. This CDR3 comprises 12 residues. V lost 2 bases to trimming and J lost 5 bases, with 7 bases between them.

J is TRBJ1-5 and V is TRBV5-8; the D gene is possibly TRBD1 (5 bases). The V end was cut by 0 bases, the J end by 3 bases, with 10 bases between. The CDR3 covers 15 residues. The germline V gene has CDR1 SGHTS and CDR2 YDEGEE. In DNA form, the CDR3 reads TGTGCCAGCAGCTTGGTTACAGGCCTCAATCAGCCCCAGCATTTT. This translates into CASSLVTGLNQPQHF.

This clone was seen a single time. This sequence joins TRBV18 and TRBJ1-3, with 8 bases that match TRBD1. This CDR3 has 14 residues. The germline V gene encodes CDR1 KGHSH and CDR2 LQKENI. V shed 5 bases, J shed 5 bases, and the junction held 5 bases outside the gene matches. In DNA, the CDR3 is TGTGCCAGCTCAGCGACAGGGGATCGAAACACCATATATTTT. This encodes CASSATGDRNTIYF.

CDR3 in amino acids: CASSLVYEVGTEAFF. DNA of the CDR3: TGCGCCAGCAGCTTGGTATATGAGGTAGGAACTGAAGCTTTCTTT. The chain employs TRBV5-1 and TRBJ1-1; the D is unclear. Trimming took off 0 bases at V and 5 bases at J, with 14 bases between the two ends. There are 15 residues in the CDR3. In germline, CDR1 is SGHRS, CDR2 YFSETQ. Complete variable domain (other parts from reference TRBV5-1 and TRBJ1-1): KAGVTQTPRYLIKTRGQQVTLSCSPISGHRSVSWYQQTPGQGLQFLFEYFSETQRNKGNFPGRFSGRQFSNSRSEMNVSTLELGDSALYLCASSLVYEVGTEAFFGQGTRLTVV.

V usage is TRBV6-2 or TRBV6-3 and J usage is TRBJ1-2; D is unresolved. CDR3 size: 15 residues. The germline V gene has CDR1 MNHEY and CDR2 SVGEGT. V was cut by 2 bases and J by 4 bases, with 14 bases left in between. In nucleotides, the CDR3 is TGTGCCAGCAGTTACGCCCCCACAGTTCTCTATGGCTACACCTTC. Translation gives CASSYAPTVLYGYTF.

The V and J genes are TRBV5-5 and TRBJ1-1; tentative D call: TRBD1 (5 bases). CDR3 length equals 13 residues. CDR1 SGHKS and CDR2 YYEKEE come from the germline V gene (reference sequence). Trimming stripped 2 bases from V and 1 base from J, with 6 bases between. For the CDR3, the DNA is TGTGCCAGCAGCTTTCAGGGGAACACTGAAGCTTTCTTT. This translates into CASSFQGNTEAFF.

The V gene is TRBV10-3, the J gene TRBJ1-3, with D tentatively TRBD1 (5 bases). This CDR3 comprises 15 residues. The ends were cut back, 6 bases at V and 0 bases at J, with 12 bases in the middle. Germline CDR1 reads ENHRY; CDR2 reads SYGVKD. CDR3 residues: CAISGEGFSGNTIYF. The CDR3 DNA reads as TGTGCCATCAGCGGGGAGGGGTTCTCTGGAAACACCATATATTTT.

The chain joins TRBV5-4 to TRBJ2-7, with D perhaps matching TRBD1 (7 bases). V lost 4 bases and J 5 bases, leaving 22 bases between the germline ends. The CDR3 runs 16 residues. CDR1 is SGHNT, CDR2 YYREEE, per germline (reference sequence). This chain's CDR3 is CASSPPGNRGGDEQYF. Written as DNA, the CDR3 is TGTGCCAGCAGCCCCCCAGGGAACAGGGGAGGCGACGAGCAGTACTTC.

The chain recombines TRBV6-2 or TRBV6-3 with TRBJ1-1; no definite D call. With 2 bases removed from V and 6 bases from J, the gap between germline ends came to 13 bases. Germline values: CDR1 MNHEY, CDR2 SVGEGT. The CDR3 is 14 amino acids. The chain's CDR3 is CASSYRGMYAEAFF. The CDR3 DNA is TGTGCCAGCAGTTACCGGGGAATGTACGCTGAAGCTTTCTTT.

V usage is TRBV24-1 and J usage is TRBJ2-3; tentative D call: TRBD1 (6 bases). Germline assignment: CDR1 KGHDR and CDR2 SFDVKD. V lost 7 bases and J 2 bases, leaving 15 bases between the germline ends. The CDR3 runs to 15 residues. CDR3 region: CATSSIDRITDTQYF. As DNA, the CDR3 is TGTGCCACCAGCTCAATCGACAGGATCACAGATACGCAGTATTTT.

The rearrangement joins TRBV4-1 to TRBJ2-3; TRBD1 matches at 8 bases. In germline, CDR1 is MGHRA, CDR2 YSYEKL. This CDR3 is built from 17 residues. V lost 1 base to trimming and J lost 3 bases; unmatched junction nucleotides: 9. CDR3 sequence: CASSQVPRGHRTDTQYF. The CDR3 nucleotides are TGCGCCAGCAGCCAAGTGCCCAGGGGGCATAGGACAGATACGCAGTATTTT.

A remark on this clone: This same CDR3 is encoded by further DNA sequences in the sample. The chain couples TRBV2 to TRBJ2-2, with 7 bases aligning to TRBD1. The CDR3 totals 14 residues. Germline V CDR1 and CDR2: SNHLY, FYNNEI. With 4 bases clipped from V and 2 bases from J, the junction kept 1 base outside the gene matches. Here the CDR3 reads CASSGQGNTGELFF. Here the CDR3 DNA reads TGTGCCAGCAGTGGACAGGGAAACACCGGGGAGCTGTTTTTT. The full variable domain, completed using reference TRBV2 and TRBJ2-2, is EPEVTQTPSHQVTQMGQEVILRCVPISNHLYFYWYRQILGQKVEFLVSFYNNEISEKSEIFDDQFSVERPDGSNFTLKIRSTKLEDSAMYFCASSGQGNTGELFFGEGSRLTVL.

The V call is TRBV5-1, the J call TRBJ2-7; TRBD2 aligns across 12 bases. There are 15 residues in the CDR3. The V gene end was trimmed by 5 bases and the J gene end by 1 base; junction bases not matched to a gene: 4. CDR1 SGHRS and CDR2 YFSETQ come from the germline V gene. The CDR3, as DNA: TGCGCCAGCAGTCCGACTAGCGGGAGATCCTACGAGCAGTACTTC. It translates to CASSPTSGRSYEQYF.